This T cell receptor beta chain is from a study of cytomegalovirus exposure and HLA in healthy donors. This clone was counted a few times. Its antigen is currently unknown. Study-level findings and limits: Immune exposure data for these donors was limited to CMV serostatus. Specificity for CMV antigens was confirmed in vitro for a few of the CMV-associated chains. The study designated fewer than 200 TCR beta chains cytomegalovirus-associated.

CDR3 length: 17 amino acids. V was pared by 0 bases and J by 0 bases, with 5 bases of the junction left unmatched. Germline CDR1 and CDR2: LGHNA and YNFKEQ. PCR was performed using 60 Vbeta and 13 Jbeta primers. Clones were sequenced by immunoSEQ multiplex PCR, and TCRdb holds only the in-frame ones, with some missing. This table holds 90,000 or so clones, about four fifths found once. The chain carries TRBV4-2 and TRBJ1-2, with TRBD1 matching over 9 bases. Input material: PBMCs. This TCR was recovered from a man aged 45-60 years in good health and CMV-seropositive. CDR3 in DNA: TGTGCCAGCAGCCAAGATGTCGGGACAGGGCCTAACTATGGCTACACCTTC. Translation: CASSQDVGTGPNYGYTF.